This TCR beta chain was recovered during a study of T cells expressing NK-cell markers. About the study: Researchers got TCR beta repertoires out of sorted CD3+CD56+NKG2C+, CD3+CD56+NKG2C- and CD3+CD56-NKG2C+ T cells. Among the eight sequenced donors, seven tested HCMV-seropositive and one tested seronegative. Findings and limits, study-wide: HCMV specificity was not established for the expanded NKG2C+ T cell clones. Dominant NKG2C+ clonotypes were found to form roughly 1.0-7.5% of CD8+ T cells in a handful of donors.

TCRdb processed the 5' RACE reads again and assigns one entry to each CDR3 protein, with no DNA. Here the sample table reports 350,000 to 400,000 distinct CDR3 sequences. On this clonotype itself: Its antigen is unknown.

Germline V lookup: CDR1 DFQATT, CDR2 SNEGSKA (reference sequence). The CDR3 has 16 residues. The TCR comes from a woman between 45 and 65 years old in good health. The sample was blood T cells: a sorted CD56 or NKG2C T cell subset, CD4+ or CD8+ T cells, or bulk PBMC T cells (not recorded which). This chain uses TRBV20-1 with TRBJ2-1; TCRdb returns TRBD1, unconfirmable since there is no DNA. CDR3 sequence reads: CSARVVTGKSYNEQFF.